The 5 T cell receptor beta chains below were found in one sample sequenced in a study of OX40 agonist ivuxolimab in advanced cancers. The library came from the immunoSEQ multiplex PCR assay. Entries here come from immuneACCESS through TCRdb and include only in-frame sequences with V and J called. Some clones fail to appear in such tables; in the studies checked, an unresolved V gene covers under half of the shortfall, and the cause of the remainder is unknown. The sample has 20,000 or so clones on record, over 75% of them singletons. The ten most abundant clones make up around 30% of the sample. Sequencing was performed on CD4+ or CD8+ T cells sorted from blood, taken in a trial of the OX40 agonist ivuxolimab. The receptors shown here come from an adult with an advanced solid tumor such as melanoma, head and neck, liver or kidney cancer.

The rearrangement uses TRBV5-6 and TRBJ2-1; possible D gene TRBD1, 6 bases. Trimming took off 0 bases at V and 2 bases at J, with 12 bases between the two ends. From germline, CDR1 is SGHDT and CDR2 YYEEEE. The CDR3 contains 16 residues. For the CDR3, the DNA is TGTGCCAGCAGCTTGGTGGGACATCGAACCTACAATGAGCAGTTCTTC. Protein product: CASSLVGHRTYNEQFF.

The genes are TRBV5-5 and TRBJ2-7; TRBD2 matches 9 bases. V lost 4 bases and J lost 4; bases outside the gene matches: 15. Germline V lookup: CDR1 SGHKS, CDR2 YYEKEE (reference sequence). This CDR3 contains 17 residues. DNA for the CDR3: TGTGCCAGCAGCCTCGGCGGGCTCGCGGGAGGGCGTTACGAGCAGTACTTC. This sequence encodes CASSLGGLAGGRYEQYF.

The chain carries TRBV19 and TRBJ2-7; 10 nucleotides align to TRBD2. The V gene end was trimmed by 9 bases and the J gene end by 4 bases; junction bases not matched to a gene: 9. Germline V lookup: CDR1 LNHDA, CDR2 SQIVND (reference sequence). The CDR3 totals 14 residues. The CDR3 here is CASRLASGSYEQYF. The DNA for the CDR3 is TGTGCCAGCCGCCTGGCTAGCGGGAGTTACGAGCAGTACTTC.

The chain combines TRBV5-6 with TRBJ2-7; D gene ambiguous. CDR1 is SGHDT, CDR2 YYEEEE, per germline. The V gene lost 2 bases and the J gene lost 2 bases, with 5 bases spanning the gap. The CDR3 covers 12 residues. This chain's CDR3 is CASSFITYEQYF. CDR3 DNA sequence: TGTGCCAGCAGCTTCATAACCTACGAGCAGTACTTC.

The rearrangement uses TRBV6-5 and TRBJ2-7, with a weak D call TRBD1 (6 bases). The V end was cut by 2 bases, the J end by 3 bases, with 11 bases between. Germline assignment: CDR1 MNHEY and CDR2 SVGAGI. This CDR3 spans 14 amino acids. CDR3 loop: CASSYALGGYEQYF. The CDR3 coding sequence is TGTGCCAGCAGTTACGCTCTAGGGGGCTACGAGCAGTACTTC.